This TCR beta chain was identified in a study of T cells in Graves' hyperthyroidism and ophthalmopathy. TCR beta CDR3 regions were amplified from RNA. HTBI primers drove first-round RT-PCR of the TCR CDR3. From the multiplex PCR reads, TCRdb called clonotypes with MiXCR, one entry per CDR3 protein. This table has about 500,000 distinct CDR3 sequences, approximately 48% appearing once. Only a few counts were recorded for this clonotype. V was clipped by 6 bases and J by 4 bases, with 9 bases between them. The CDR3 runs 12 residues. Per germline, CDR1 MDHEN and CDR2 SYDVKM. The source material was peripheral blood or thyroid tissue (not recorded which). V gene TRBV28 combines with J gene TRBJ2-5, with D hard to call. This sequence was found in an adult woman with Graves' disease, either hyperthyroidism or ophthalmopathy (not recorded which). Written as DNA, the CDR3 is TGTGCCAGCAGCACGAGTATAGAGACCCAGTACTTC. It encodes CASSTSIETQYF.